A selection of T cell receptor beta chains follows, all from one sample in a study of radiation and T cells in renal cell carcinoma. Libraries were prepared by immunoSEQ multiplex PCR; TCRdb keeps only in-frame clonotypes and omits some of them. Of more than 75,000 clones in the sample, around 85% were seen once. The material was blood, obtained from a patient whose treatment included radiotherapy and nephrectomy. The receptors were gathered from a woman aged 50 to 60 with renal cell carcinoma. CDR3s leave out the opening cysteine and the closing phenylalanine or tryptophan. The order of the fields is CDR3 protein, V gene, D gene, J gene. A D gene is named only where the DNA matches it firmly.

CDR3aa: ASSEGVPGEKLF
v_gene: TRBV6-5
d_gene: NA
j_gene: TRBJ1-4

CDR3aa: ASSPLY
v_gene: TRBV6-6
d_gene: NA
j_gene: TRBJ1-3

CDR3aa: SAAPEVDQY
v_gene: TRBV20-1
d_gene: NA
j_gene: TRBJ2-4

CDR3aa: ASTPAQGVGLYGYT
v_gene: TRBV9
d_gene: TRBD1
j_gene: TRBJ1-2

CDR3aa: ATSRRQGTGGYT
v_gene: TRBV15
d_gene: TRBD1
j_gene: TRBJ1-2

CDR3aa: ASSLRRGGYTGELF
v_gene: TRBV6-6
d_gene: TRBD2
j_gene: TRBJ2-2

CDR3aa: ASRRDRDGNQPQH
v_gene: TRBV27
d_gene: TRBD1
j_gene: TRBJ1-5

CDR3aa: ASSVAPGFGEKLF
v_gene: TRBV9
d_gene: NA
j_gene: TRBJ1-4

CDR3aa: ASSRLGDETQY
v_gene: TRBV7-2
d_gene: NA
j_gene: TRBJ2-5

CDR3aa: ASSLGQLYGYT
v_gene: TRBV5-4
d_gene: NA
j_gene: TRBJ1-2

CDR3aa: ASSLAITGGLAEAF
v_gene: TRBV7-8
d_gene: TRBD1
j_gene: TRBJ1-1

CDR3aa: ASSIQAVDMNTEAF
v_gene: TRBV5-1
d_gene: NA
j_gene: TRBJ1-1

CDR3aa: ASSTGQSYGYT
v_gene: TRBV6-5
d_gene: TRBD1
j_gene: TRBJ1-2

CDR3aa: ASSPSGTDTQY
v_gene: TRBV7-2
d_gene: NA
j_gene: TRBJ2-3

CDR3aa: ASSLGLETQY
v_gene: TRBV7-2
d_gene: NA
j_gene: TRBJ2-5

CDR3aa: ASSPRTGGYEQY
v_gene: TRBV13
d_gene: TRBD1
j_gene: TRBJ2-7

CDR3aa: ASTNPPGRNFQY
v_gene: TRBV6-1
d_gene: TRBD2
j_gene: TRBJ2-4

CDR3aa: AISERRQDGYNQPQH
v_gene: TRBV10-3
d_gene: NA
j_gene: TRBJ1-5

CDR3aa: ASSLARQETQY
v_gene: TRBV7-2
d_gene: NA
j_gene: TRBJ2-5

CDR3aa: ASSIARANTGELF
v_gene: TRBV19
d_gene: NA
j_gene: TRBJ2-2

CDR3aa: ASSRDRAYEQY
v_gene: TRBV19
d_gene: TRBD1
j_gene: TRBJ2-7

CDR3aa: ASSYKAGVSEAF
v_gene: TRBV6-6
d_gene: NA
j_gene: TRBJ1-1

CDR3aa: ASSSTGGIGGGYT
v_gene: TRBV28
d_gene: TRBD1
j_gene: TRBJ1-2

CDR3aa: ASSDRDRGTGQY
v_gene: TRBV6-1
d_gene: TRBD1
j_gene: TRBJ2-7

CDR3aa: ASSQDSGQRNQPQH
v_gene: TRBV4-3
d_gene: TRBD1
j_gene: TRBJ1-5

CDR3aa: ASSRPPGTQY
v_gene: TRBV27
d_gene: NA
j_gene: TRBJ2-5

CDR3aa: ASSSRNRDFGPYEQY
v_gene: TRBV5-6
d_gene: NA
j_gene: TRBJ2-7

CDR3aa: ASSEPGRDGGYT
v_gene: TRBV6-1
d_gene: NA
j_gene: TRBJ1-2

CDR3aa: ASTTGLAGGQDTQY
v_gene: TRBV2
d_gene: TRBD2
j_gene: TRBJ2-3

CDR3aa: ASSQGPAGGTNTGELF
v_gene: TRBV4-3
d_gene: NA
j_gene: TRBJ2-2

CDR3aa: ASSNGQGTF
v_gene: TRBV9
d_gene: TRBD1
j_gene: TRBJ1-1

CDR3aa: ASSIGYTEAF
v_gene: TRBV19
d_gene: NA
j_gene: TRBJ1-1

CDR3aa: ASSVFPSGSNTDTQY
v_gene: TRBV9
d_gene: TRBD2
j_gene: TRBJ2-3

CDR3aa: ASRLSGVQETQY
v_gene: TRBV6-5
d_gene: TRBD2
j_gene: TRBJ2-5

CDR3aa: ASSFRTGGLAAF
v_gene: TRBV28
d_gene: TRBD1
j_gene: TRBJ1-1

CDR3aa: ASSFRGAGTDTQY
v_gene: TRBV11-3
d_gene: NA
j_gene: TRBJ2-3

CDR3aa: ASSIGATSYSGGRREQY
v_gene: TRBV19
d_gene: TRBD2
j_gene: TRBJ2-7

CDR3aa: ATTGGNEQF
v_gene: TRBV28
d_gene: TRBD2
j_gene: TRBJ2-1

CDR3aa: ASRSLGTSGGADTQY
v_gene: TRBV5-1
d_gene: TRBD2
j_gene: TRBJ2-3

CDR3aa: ASSLVASGGTGELF
v_gene: TRBV7-2
d_gene: TRBD1
j_gene: TRBJ2-2

CDR3aa: ASSVSYEQY
v_gene: TRBV2
d_gene: NA
j_gene: TRBJ2-7

CDR3aa: ASSLTGRSGYT
v_gene: TRBV18
d_gene: TRBD1
j_gene: TRBJ1-2

CDR3aa: ASSYDSLNTEAF
v_gene: TRBV6-5
d_gene: NA
j_gene: TRBJ1-1

CDR3aa: ASSPQRTNTGELF
v_gene: TRBV6-5
d_gene: NA
j_gene: TRBJ2-2

CDR3aa: ASIEEGGYEAF
v_gene: TRBV6-5
d_gene: NA
j_gene: TRBJ1-1

CDR3aa: ASSHRDRGEKLF
v_gene: TRBV6-9
d_gene: TRBD1
j_gene: TRBJ1-4

CDR3aa: ASSSRLGLVEQY
v_gene: TRBV6-5
d_gene: NA
j_gene: TRBJ2-7

CDR3aa: ASSLPGRRGYT
v_gene: TRBV5-4
d_gene: NA
j_gene: TRBJ1-2

CDR3aa: ASGQAGREY
v_gene: TRBV10-1
d_gene: TRBD2
j_gene: TRBJ2-3

CDR3aa: ASSYRQSSYEQY
v_gene: TRBV19
d_gene: NA
j_gene: TRBJ2-7

CDR3aa: ASSETGLTYEQY
v_gene: TRBV19
d_gene: NA
j_gene: TRBJ2-7

CDR3aa: ASAGGDSYEQY
v_gene: TRBV27
d_gene: NA
j_gene: TRBJ2-7